Listed here is a single TCR beta chain. Its antigen is not known. TCRdb's copy holds only in-frame clones and misses some; the assay was immunoSEQ multiplex PCR. The sample carries 240,000 or so clones, about 80% recorded once. Unstimulated regulatory T cells (CD4+CD25+CD127-), CD4+CD25- non-regulatory cells, CD4 and CD8 cells were FACS-sorted from thawed PBMCs. The record originates from a study of Tregs in tolerant kidney transplant recipients. V was pared by 2 bases and J by 6 bases, with 8 bases of the junction left unmatched. The length of the CDR3 is 15 residues. CDR1 and CDR2 from the germline V gene are MGHRA and YSYEKL. Whole-study results and caveats: The small number of patients limits these findings pending further validation. Biological reproducibility was not directly addressed, but technical replication error appeared minimal. Expanding Tregs on activated donor B cells appeared to best identify donor-specific TCRbeta clones.

This TCR came from a human donor in good health. Material: CD4+ T cells from blood. The chain uses TRBV4-1 and TRBJ2-7, with 9 bases that match TRBD2. CDR3 bases: TGCGCCAGCAGCCAATCAGCGGGAGGTCTCGGCGAGCAGTACTTC. This codes for CASSQSAGGLGEQYF.